This is a list of T cell receptor beta chains from one sample in a study of OX40 agonist ivuxolimab in advanced cancers. Profiled with immunoSEQ multiplex PCR; TCRdb holds only in-frame clones, not every one. This sample has 85,000 to 100,000 clones, with roughly 95% found just once. Sequencing was performed on CD4+ or CD8+ T cells sorted from blood, taken in a trial of the OX40 agonist ivuxolimab. These receptor sequences come from an adult with an advanced solid tumor such as melanoma, head and neck, liver or kidney cancer. CDR3s include the opening cysteine and the closing phenylalanine or tryptophan. The D gene is left open where the match is weak.

>TRBV6-5|.|TRBJ1-6
TGTGCCAGCATGGCAGAGTATAATTCACCCCTCCACTTT
CASMAEYNSPLHF
>TRBV5-1|TRBD2|TRBJ2-2
TGCGCCAGCAGCCCGGGAGGAGGTGCCGGGGAGCTGTTTTTT
CASSPGGGAGELFF
>TRBV6-1|TRBD1|TRBJ1-5
TGTGCCAGCAGTGGACAGGGGGTGGGCAATCAGCCCCAGCATTTT
CASSGQGVGNQPQHF
>TRBV18|TRBD1|TRBJ1-3
TGTGCCAGCTCTGAAGGACAGGGGAACAGTGGAAACACCATATATTTT
CASSEGQGNSGNTIYF
>TRBV29-1|TRBD2|TRBJ2-2
TGCAGCGGTGCCCCGGGGGGAAAGGCGAACACCGGGGAGCTGTTTTTT
CSGAPGGKANTGELFF
>TRBV7-9|.|TRBJ2-3
TGTGCCAGCAGCGTCATAGATCCGGGAGATACGCAGTATTTT
CASSVIDPGDTQYF
>TRBV29-1|TRBD1|TRBJ1-2
TGCAGCGTAGACCCACAGGGGGCTGGCTACACCTTC
CSVDPQGAGYTF
>TRBV5-6|.|TRBJ1-6
TGTGCCAGCAGCTTGGCAGGGGAAGGGTCACCCCTCCACTTT
CASSLAGEGSPLHF
>TRBV29-1|.|TRBJ2-2
TGCAGCGGCCGGGACAATATCCCCGGGGAGCTGTTTTTT
CSGRDNIPGELFF
>TRBV5-1|.|TRBJ1-1
TGCGCCAGCAGCTTGTTAGTCTTGGGCCGGAACACTGAAGCTTTCTTT
CASSLLVLGRNTEAFF
>TRBV11-2|TRBD1|TRBJ2-7
TGTGCCAGCAGCCCCCCGCCGGGACAGGACTACGAGCAGTACTTC
CASSPPPGQDYEQYF
>TRBV18|TRBD1|TRBJ2-6
TGTGCCAGCTCACTGGGACAGCAGTCCTCTGGGGCCAACGTCCTGACTTTC
CASSLGQQSSGANVLTF
>TRBV7-2|.|TRBJ2-5
TGTGCCAGCCGACTAAAGATGGAGACCCAGTACTTC
CASRLKMETQYF
>TRBV6-6|.|TRBJ2-7
TGTGCCAGCAGCGAATACCCCGCAGGGAATCGGTACGAGCAGTACTTC
CASSEYPAGNRYEQYF
>TRBV2|TRBD1|TRBJ2-2
TGTGCCAGCAGCCCTGACAGGGTCCCCGGGGAGCTGTTTTTT
CASSPDRVPGELFF
>TRBV2|.|TRBJ1-4
TGTGCCGGATCCGACGGATCTAATGAAAAACTGTTTTTT
CAGSDGSNEKLFF
>TRBV7-8|.|TRBJ1-2
TGTGCCAGCAGCTTATTGGGGGAAGCTAACTATGGCTACACCTTC
CASSLLGEANYGYTF
>TRBV7-2|.|TRBJ2-2
TGTGCCAGCCTAATAAGGGTGGGGAACACCGGGGAGCTGTTTTTT
CASLIRVGNTGELFF
>TRBV4-3|.|TRBJ2-3
TGCGCCAGCAGCCCACGACCAAGAACAGGGTCTGAGCAGTATTTT
CASSPRPRTGSEQYF
>TRBV28|TRBD1|TRBJ1-5
TGTGCCAGCAGTTTACCTCTACTCAGGGGGCAGGGCAATCAGCCCCAGCATTTT
CASSLPLLRGQGNQPQHF
>TRBV4-2|TRBD1|TRBJ2-1
TGTGCCAGCAGCCAAGAGCCGGGACAGGCTTTAAATGAGCAGTTCTTC
CASSQEPGQALNEQFF
>TRBV9|TRBD1|TRBJ2-3
TGTGCCAGCAGCGCGGACAGGGCAACAGATACGCAGTATTTT
CASSADRATDTQYF
>TRBV5-6|.|TRBJ2-7
TGTGCCAGCAGCCCGGACTTCTCCCGCAGCTCCTACGAGCAGTACTTC
CASSPDFSRSSYEQYF
>TRBV28|.|TRBJ1-1
TGTGCCAGCAGTTTATATCCTGGTCTATATCATGAAGCTTTCTTT
CASSLYPGLYHEAFF
>TRBV6-6|.|TRBJ2-7
TGTGCCAGCAGTTACCTCGACAGTATAAGCTCCTACGAGCAGTACTTC
CASSYLDSISSYEQYF
>TRBV19|TRBD1|TRBJ1-2
TGTGCCAGTAGTATTGGGGGACAGCATGGCTACACCTTC
CASSIGGQHGYTF
>TRBV20-1|TRBD1|TRBJ1-1
TGCAGCGGACAGGGGGACACTGAAGCTTTCTTT
CSGQGDTEAFF
>TRBV6-1|.|TRBJ1-2
TGTGCCAGCAGTGAAACGTACGGAGGCTACACCTTC
CASSETYGGYTF
>TRBV4-3|TRBD1|TRBJ1-1
TGCGCCAGCAGCCTGGGACAGCTGAACACTGAAGCTTTCTTT
CASSLGQLNTEAFF